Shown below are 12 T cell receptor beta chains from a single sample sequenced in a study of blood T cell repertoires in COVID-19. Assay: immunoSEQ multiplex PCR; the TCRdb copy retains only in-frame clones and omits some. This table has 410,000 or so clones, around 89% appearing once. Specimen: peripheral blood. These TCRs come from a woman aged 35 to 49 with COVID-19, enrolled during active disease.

The DNA of the CDR3 is TGTGCCAGCAGTCCGGACAGGGTTGAGACCCAGTACTTC. As protein: CASSPDRVETQYF. The chain has TRBV12-3 or TRBV12-4 and TRBJ2-5, with 8 nucleotides matching TRBD1. With V trimmed by 5 bases and J by 5 bases, 4 bases remained unmatched. The CDR3 consists of 13 residues.

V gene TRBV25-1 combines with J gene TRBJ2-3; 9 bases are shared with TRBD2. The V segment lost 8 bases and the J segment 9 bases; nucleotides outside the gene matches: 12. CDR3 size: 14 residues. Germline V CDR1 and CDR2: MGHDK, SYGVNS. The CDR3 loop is CASASSGTYDTQYF. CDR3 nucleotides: TGTGCCAGCGCGTCTAGCGGGACGTATGACACGCAGTATTTT.

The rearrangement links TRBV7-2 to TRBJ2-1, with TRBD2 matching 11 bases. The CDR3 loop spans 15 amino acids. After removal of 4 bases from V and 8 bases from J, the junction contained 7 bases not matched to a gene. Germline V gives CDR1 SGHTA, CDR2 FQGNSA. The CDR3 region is CASSSLAGGPHEQFF. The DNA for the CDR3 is TGTGCCAGCAGCTCCTTAGCGGGGGGGCCGCATGAGCAGTTCTTC.

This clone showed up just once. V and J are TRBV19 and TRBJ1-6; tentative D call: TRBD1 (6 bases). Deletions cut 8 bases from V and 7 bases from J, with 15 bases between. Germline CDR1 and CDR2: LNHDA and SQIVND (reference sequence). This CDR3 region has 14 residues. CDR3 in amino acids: CASSVGRGNSPLHF. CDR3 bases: TGTGCCAGTTCAGTGGGCAGGGGAAATTCACCCCTCCACTTT.

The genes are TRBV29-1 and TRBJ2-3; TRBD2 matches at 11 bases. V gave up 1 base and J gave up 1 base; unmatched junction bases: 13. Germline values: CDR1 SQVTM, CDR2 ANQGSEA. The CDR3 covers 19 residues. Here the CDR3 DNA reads TGCAGCGTTGAAGTGGATAGCGGGAGGGCCTTCTCTGGCACAGATACGCAGTATTTT. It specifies CSVEVDSGRAFSGTDTQYF.

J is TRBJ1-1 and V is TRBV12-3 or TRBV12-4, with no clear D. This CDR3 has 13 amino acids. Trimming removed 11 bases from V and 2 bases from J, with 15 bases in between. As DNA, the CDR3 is TGTGCCGCCCAGAACAGTCCTAACACTGAAGCTTTCTTT. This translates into CAAQNSPNTEAFF.

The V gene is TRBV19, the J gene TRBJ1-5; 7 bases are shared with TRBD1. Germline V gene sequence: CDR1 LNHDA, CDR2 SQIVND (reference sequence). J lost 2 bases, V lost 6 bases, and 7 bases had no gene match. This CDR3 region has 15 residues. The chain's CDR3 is CASRRPDRGNQPQHF. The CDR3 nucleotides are TGTGCCAGTAGGCGCCCTGACAGGGGCAATCAGCCCCAGCATTTT.

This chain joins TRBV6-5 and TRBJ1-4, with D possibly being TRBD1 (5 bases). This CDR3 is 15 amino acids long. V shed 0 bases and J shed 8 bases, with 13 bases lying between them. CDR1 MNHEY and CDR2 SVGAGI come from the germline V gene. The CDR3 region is CASSYSTGGGEKLFF. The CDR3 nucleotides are TGTGCCAGCAGTTACTCGACGGGGGGAGGAGAAAAACTGTTTTTT.

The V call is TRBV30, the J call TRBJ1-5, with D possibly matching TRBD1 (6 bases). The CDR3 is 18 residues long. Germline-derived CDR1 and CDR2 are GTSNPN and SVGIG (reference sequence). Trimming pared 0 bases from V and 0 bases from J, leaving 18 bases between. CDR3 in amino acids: CAWSVPYRAFGSNQPQHF. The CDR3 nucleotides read TGTGCCTGGAGTGTACCTTACAGGGCGTTTGGTAGCAATCAGCCCCAGCATTTT.

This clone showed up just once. The CDR3 region has the DNA TGTGCCAGCAGCCCGATCAGGGAATCACCCCTCCACTTT. It yields the protein CASSPIRESPLHF. The chain has TRBV14 and TRBJ1-6; a possible D gene is TRBD1 (5 bases). Trimming stripped 4 bases from V and 10 bases from J, with 11 bases between. There are 13 residues in the CDR3. Per the germline V gene, CDR1 is SGHDN and CDR2 is FVKESK.

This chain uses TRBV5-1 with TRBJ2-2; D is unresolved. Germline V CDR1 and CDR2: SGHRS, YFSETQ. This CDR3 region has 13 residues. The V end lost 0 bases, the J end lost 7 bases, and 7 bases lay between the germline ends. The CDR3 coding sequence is TGCGCCAGCAGCTTGGGGGCCAACGGGGAGCTGTTTTTT. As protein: CASSLGANGELFF.

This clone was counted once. The CDR3, as DNA: TGCGCCAGCAACCCTGTTCCGGGGGATTCTGAAAAACTGTTTTTT. This sequence encodes CASNPVPGDSEKLFF. This chain joins TRBV5-1 and TRBJ1-4; a weak D match, TRBD1 (5 bases). CDR1 and CDR2 from the germline V gene are SGHRS and YFSETQ. Trimming pared 6 bases from V and 7 bases from J, leaving 19 bases between. CDR3 length: 15 residues.